What follows describes a single T cell receptor (beta chain). Its antigen is unidentified. The sample comes from a study of Ad26.COV2.S vaccination and SARS-CoV-2 variants. Study at large: The donor belonged to the COV1001 Ad26.COV2.S trial arm. Findings of the study overall: Recipients of vaccine and of placebo showed similar breadth of their non-spike TCR repertoires.

V was shortened by 0 bases and J by 2 bases, with 4 bases between the two germline ends. The CDR3 is 13 amino acids. Germline V CDR1 and CDR2: SGDLS, YYNGEE. The treatment is: some 19 received Ad26.COV2.S at low or high dose, single or two shots; 5 received placebo; per-sample allocation not given. Day 63 following the first vaccine or placebo injection was when the samples were taken. The study used a vaccine consisting of an Ad26 vector that expressed Wuhan-strain SARS-CoV-2 spike. The table came from immunoSEQ multiplex PCR; TCRdb's copy has only in-frame clones and leaves some out. The sample lists hundreds of thousands of clones, roughly 89% occurring once.

The clonotype was recovered from a person aged 18-65 years who received the Ad26.COV2.S COVID-19 vaccine or a placebo. V gene TRBV9 combines with J gene TRBJ2-3; D uncertain. This material consisted of peripheral blood, taken in a trial of Ad26.COV2.S vaccine versus placebo. The CDR3 DNA reads as TGTGCCAGCAGCGTAGGGGTCACAGATACGCAGTATTTT. Its translation: CASSVGVTDTQYF. The full variable domain, in which reference TRBV9 and TRBJ2-3 provide the parts outside the CDR3, is DSGVTQTPKHLITATGQRVTLRCSPRSGDLSVYWYQQSLDQGLQFLIQYYNGEERAKGNILERFSAQQFPDLHSELNLSSLELGDSALYFCASSVGVTDTQYFGPGTRLTVL.